The clone carrying this TCR beta chain was recorded many times. Antigen: not known. This entry belongs to a study of CD8 T cells in ankylosing spondylitis. Researchers built TCR beta libraries using quantitative 5'-RACE with molecular barcodes. TCRdb itself ran the 5' RACE reads through MiXCR, one entry per CDR3 protein. The table includes roughly 700,000 distinct CDR3 sequences, roughly 20% detected once. From germline, CDR1 is MGHRA and CDR2 YSYEKL. V was shortened by 0 bases and J by 3 bases, with 5 bases between the two germline ends. The CDR3 is 13 residues long. Findings and caveats of the study: Reactive arthritis synovial fluid and blood previously showed some of these motif variants. According to the report, clones linked to the disease were significantly enriched in matched synovial fluid samples taken from ankylosing spondylitis patients. Made up of under 10 highly homologous variants, a TCR beta motif appeared characteristic of ankylosing spondylitis blood.

Source material: blood, either unsorted or a sorted T cell fraction (not recorded which). The chain carries TRBV4-1 and TRBJ1-1; D is unresolved. The TCR comes from a male donor with ankylosing spondylitis. The CDR3 region is CASSQDADTEAFF. CDR3 bases: TGCGCCAGCAGCCAAGATGCGGACACTGAAGCTTTCTTT.